These 30 T cell receptor beta chains were all obtained from the same sample, sequenced in a study of T cells and Merkel cell carcinoma outcomes. The repertoire was sequenced with immunoSEQ multiplex PCR; TCRdb's copy has only in-frame clones and lacks some. Of about 15,000 clones in the sample, more than 80% were seen once. Sequencing was carried out using tumor tissue from Merkel cell carcinoma. These receptors originate from a human donor with Merkel cell carcinoma.

V and J are TRBV7-9 and TRBJ2-2, with D perhaps matching TRBD1 (7 bases). The V end lost 2 bases, the J end lost 4 bases, and 11 bases lay between the germline ends. In germline, CDR1 is SEHNR, CDR2 FQNEAQ (reference sequence). This CDR3 contains 15 residues. The CDR3 region has the DNA TGTGCCAGCAGCTTACACAGGGGAGGCACCGGGGAGCTGTTTTTT. The encoded protein is CASSLHRGGTGELFF.

This clone showed up just a few times. The rearrangement uses TRBV4-1 and TRBJ1-4; 7 positions match TRBD1. Germline CDR1 reads MGHRA; CDR2 reads YSYEKL. Unmatched junction bases numbered 8, after V lost 3 bases and J lost 7 bases. This CDR3 has 15 residues. CDR3 in DNA: TGCGCCAGCAGCCAGGAAACGACAGGGATTGAAAAACTGTTTTTT. Translated, it gives CASSQETTGIEKLFF.

CDR3 coding DNA: TGTGCTAGTGGTATGATGACTAGCGGGAAAGAGTACAATGAGCAGTTCTTC. Protein: CASGMMTSGKEYNEQFF. V usage is TRBV12-5 and J usage is TRBJ2-1; TRBD2 aligns across 11 bases. Germline loops: CDR1 LGHNT, CDR2 FRNRAP. With 5 bases clipped from V and 4 bases from J, the junction kept 10 bases outside the gene matches. CDR3 length: 17 residues.

The chain couples TRBV6-1 to TRBJ1-2; TRBD1 matches 7 bases. CDR3 length equals 13 residues. The V gene end was trimmed by 0 bases and the J gene end by 6 bases; junction bases not matched to a gene: 1. The germline V gene encodes CDR1 MNHNS and CDR2 SASEGT. CDR3 sequence: CASSEAGGDGYTF. For the CDR3, the DNA is TGTGCCAGCAGTGAAGCAGGGGGCGATGGCTACACCTTC.

The chain recombines TRBV11-1 with TRBJ2-3; tentative D call: TRBD1 (7 bases). Per germline, CDR1 SGHAT and CDR2 FQDESV (reference sequence). The CDR3 is 16 amino acids. The V and J ends lost 0 bases and 5 bases respectively, with 15 bases between them. In nucleotides, the CDR3 is TGTGCCAGCAGCTTAGCGGGAGGACAGGTCGGAGATACGCAGTATTTT. Its translation is CASSLAGGQVGDTQYF.

The J gene is TRBJ1-1, the V gene TRBV7-9; D is unresolved. Germline V gene sequence: CDR1 SEHNR, CDR2 FQNEAQ (reference sequence). This CDR3 is 12 amino acids long. The germline V and J ends were trimmed by 7 bases and 0 bases, with 6 bases remaining between them. CDR3 bases: TGTGCCAGCACTGTCTTGAACACTGAAGCTTTCTTT. Its translation: CASTVLNTEAFF. The full variable domain, in which reference TRBV7-9 and TRBJ1-1 provide the parts outside the CDR3, is DTGVSQNPRHKITKRGQNVTFRCDPISEHNRLYWYRQTLGQGPEFLTYFQNEAQLEKSRLLSDRFSAERPKGSFSTLEIQRTEQGDSAMYLCASTVLNTEAFFGQGTRLTVV.

This clone was counted once. The genes are TRBV5-4 and TRBJ2-3; the D gene could be TRBD1 or TRBD2 (6 bases each). From germline, CDR1 is SGHNT and CDR2 YYREEE (reference sequence). V was trimmed by 0 bases and J by 2 bases, leaving 16 bases between them. This CDR3 has 17 amino acids. In nucleotides, the CDR3 is TGTGCCAGCAGCTTGGATCCCGGGGGCCTACTCACAGATACGCAGTATTTT. Translating it yields CASSLDPGGLLTDTQYF. Based on the CDR3 plus reference TRBV5-4 and TRBJ2-3, the full variable domain is ETGVTQSPTHLIKTRGQQVTLRCSSQSGHNTVSWYQQALGQGPQFIFQYYREEENGRGNFPPRFSGLQFPNYSSELNVNALELDDSALYLCASSLDPGGLLTDTQYFGPGTRLTVL.

The rearrangement joins TRBV7-8 to TRBJ2-5; 7 bases fit TRBD1. The V and J ends lost 4 bases and 2 bases, in that order; junction bases with no gene match: 7. Germline V CDR1 and CDR2: SGHVS, FQNEAQ. The CDR3 sequence is 15 residues long. The CDR3 protein is CASSSTKGAQETQYF. CDR3 nucleotides: TGTGCCAGCAGCTCGACCAAGGGGGCACAAGAGACCCAGTACTTC.

The CDR3 protein is CASSWGGINQPQHF. CDR3 DNA: TGTGCCAGCAGTTGGGGGGGAATCAATCAGCCCCAGCATTTT. The genes are TRBV27 and TRBJ1-5, with D possibly being TRBD1 (5 bases). Germline V gives CDR1 MNHEY, CDR2 SMNVEV (reference sequence). The V end was cut by 4 bases, the J end by 3 bases, with 10 bases between. This CDR3 is built from 14 residues.

The chain joins TRBV10-3 to TRBJ1-3, with 7 positions matching TRBD1. Germline V gene sequence: CDR1 ENHRY, CDR2 SYGVKD. With V trimmed by 5 bases and J by 2 bases, 6 bases remained unmatched. The CDR3 extends over 15 amino acids. Here the CDR3 DNA reads TGTGCCATCAGTACAGGGGCCGGTGCTGGAAACACCATATATTTT. Protein: CAISTGAGAGNTIYF.

The chain links TRBV6-5 to TRBJ2-7; D uncertain. Germline lookup yields CDR1 MNHEY and CDR2 SVGAGI. Between the trimmed V and J ends, which lost 4 bases and 5 bases, there was a span of 15 bases. The CDR3 spans 14 residues. The CDR3 here is CASSSDMWVDEQYF. The CDR3 nucleotides are TGTGCCAGCAGTTCAGACATGTGGGTCGACGAGCAGTACTTC.

The chain links TRBV28 to TRBJ2-3, with 7 bases aligning to TRBD2. Trimming removed 8 bases from V and 4 bases from J; junction bases left unmatched: 12. Germline V lookup: CDR1 MDHEN, CDR2 SYDVKM. The CDR3 length is 15 residues. The DNA of the CDR3 is TGTGCCAGCCTCCGGGGCGGGAGTATGTCAGATACGCAGTATTTT. Its protein product is CASLRGGSMSDTQYF.

This clone was picked up a small number of times. The J gene is TRBJ1-6, the V gene TRBV2, with 8 bases that match TRBD1. With 7 bases clipped from V and 6 bases from J, the junction kept 5 bases outside the gene matches. CDR1 and CDR2 (germline): SNHLY, FYNNEI. There are 14 residues in the CDR3. Here the CDR3 reads CASNRQGINSPLHF. The CDR3 DNA reads as TGTGCCAGCAACCGACAGGGGATTAATTCACCCCTCCACTTT. The whole variable domain, filled in from reference TRBV2 and TRBJ1-6, reads EPEVTQTPSHQVTQMGQEVILRCVPISNHLYFYWYRQILGQKVEFLVSFYNNEISEKSEIFDDQFSVERPDGSNFTLKIRSTKLEDSAMYFCASNRQGINSPLHFGNGTRLTVT.

V and J are TRBV5-1 and TRBJ2-3, with 7 bases fitting TRBD2. From germline, CDR1 is SGHRS and CDR2 YFSETQ. With V trimmed by 3 bases and J by 3 bases, 7 bases remained unmatched. The CDR3 totals 15 residues. For the CDR3, the DNA is TGCGCCAGCAGCTCGATGGGGGGAGGGACAGATACGCAGTATTTT. It is translated as CASSSMGGGTDTQYF.

The chain couples TRBV19 to TRBJ2-2; tentative D call: TRBD1 (6 bases). From germline, CDR1 is LNHDA and CDR2 SQIVND (reference sequence). The ends were cut back, 7 bases at V and 2 bases at J, with 14 bases in the middle. The CDR3 sequence is 15 residues long. This CDR3 is CASKIGTHNTGELFF. CDR3 sequence (DNA): TGTGCCAGTAAAATCGGGACACATAACACCGGGGAGCTGTTTTTT.

This chain joins TRBV5-1 and TRBJ2-2; D gene ambiguous. Germline V gene data show CDR1 as SGHRS and CDR2 as YFSETQ. Trimming left V 5 bases short and J 7 bases short, with 15 bases between. This CDR3 region has 14 residues. The CDR3 bases are TGCGCCAGCAGTACTCCCGAATTTTACGGGGAGCTGTTTTTT. It codes for CASSTPEFYGELFF.

V usage is TRBV20-1 and J usage is TRBJ1-5; no clear D gene. CDR3 length equals 11 residues. The germline V gene has CDR1 DFQATT and CDR2 SNEGSKA (reference sequence). Trimming removed 0 bases from V and 5 bases from J, with 2 bases in between. The DNA for the CDR3 is TGCAGTGCTAGAGAAGATCAGCCCCAGCATTTT. As protein: CSAREDQPQHF.

A single count supports this clone. This chain uses TRBV19 with TRBJ1-5; tentative D call: TRBD1 (5 bases). The V gene lost 9 bases and the J gene lost 2 bases, with 14 bases spanning the gap. CDR1 and CDR2 from the germline V gene are LNHDA and SQIVND (reference sequence). This CDR3 has 14 amino acids. The CDR3 loop is CASKGGGGNQPQHF. The CDR3 bases are TGTGCCAGCAAGGGTGGGGGGGGCAATCAGCCCCAGCATTTT.

This clone has more than one count but fewer than ten. In DNA, the CDR3 is TGTGCCAGCAGACAAAGCGGGGGGGCAGGAGAGACCCAGTACTTC. Its translation: CASRQSGGAGETQYF. The J gene is TRBJ2-5, the V gene TRBV6-6; TRBD2 aligns across 10 bases. This CDR3 region has 15 residues. Germline V CDR1 and CDR2: MNHNY, SVGAGI (reference sequence). V lost 6 bases and J lost 4; bases outside the gene matches: 8.

The CDR3 spells CASSGGLAGFEELFF. Here the CDR3 DNA reads TGCGCCAGCAGCGGGGGACTAGCGGGATTTGAGGAGCTGTTTTTT. The rearrangement joins TRBV5-1 to TRBJ2-2, with 13 bases matching TRBD2. Per germline, CDR1 SGHRS and CDR2 YFSETQ. The ends lost 4 bases at V and 10 bases at J; junction bases unmatched: 7. CDR3 size: 15 residues.

This clone turned up a few times. V usage is TRBV2 and J usage is TRBJ1-2, with 8 bases aligning to TRBD1. Germline V gene lookup returns CDR1 SNHLY and CDR2 FYNNEI. The CDR3 is 13 amino acids. V was pared by 6 bases and J by 4 bases, with 4 bases of the junction left unmatched. The CDR3, as DNA: TGTGCCAGCAGGGGACAGGTGGGCTATGGCTACACCTTC. It encodes CASRGQVGYGYTF.

This clone has just a few counts. The chain carries TRBV5-4 and TRBJ1-1; TRBD1 might be the D (5 bases). This CDR3 region has 12 residues. Germline assignment: CDR1 SGHNT and CDR2 YYREEE (reference sequence). Trimming removed 0 bases at V and 11 bases at J, with 11 bases between. The CDR3 here is CASSLGQGNAFF. For the CDR3, the DNA is TGTGCCAGCAGCTTGGGGCAGGGTAATGCTTTCTTT.

The rearrangement joins TRBV6-1 to TRBJ1-6; TRBD1 might be the D (5 bases). The V gene's germline CDR1 is MNHNS and CDR2 SASEGT. Trimming pared 7 bases from V and 9 bases from J, leaving 13 bases between. The CDR3 runs to 13 residues. This CDR3 reads CASIRTIGSPLHF. The DNA for the CDR3 is TGTGCCAGCATTCGGACAATCGGTTCACCCCTCCACTTT.

CDR3 bases: TGTGCCAGCAGCAAAGAGCGGATAGCGGGGCGGGTCGATGAGCAGTTCTTC. Its translation: CASSKERIAGRVDEQFF. J is TRBJ2-1 and V is TRBV21-1; whether TRBD2, the table's D call, matches the DNA was not checked. TRBV21-1 is a pseudogene segment. CDR3 length: 17 amino acids.

The chain has TRBV5-4 and TRBJ1-1; no clear D. CDR1 is SGHNT, CDR2 YYREEE, per germline (reference sequence). This CDR3 region has 11 residues. The V gene lost 7 bases and the J gene lost 4 bases, with 8 bases spanning the gap. The CDR3 spells CASGAGTEAFF. The CDR3 nucleotides read TGTGCCAGCGGAGCGGGCACTGAAGCTTTCTTT.

The CDR3 coding sequence is TGTGCCAGCAGTTCCCAGACGACAGTATACAATGAGCAGTTCTTC. It specifies CASSSQTTVYNEQFF. J is TRBJ2-1 and V is TRBV27, with D tentatively TRBD1 (5 bases). The CDR3 contains 15 residues. V lost 4 bases and J 4 bases, leaving 14 bases between the germline ends. CDR1 and CDR2 (germline): MNHEY, SMNVEV (reference sequence).

The rearrangement uses TRBV6-1 and TRBJ1-1, with TRBD1 matching 8 bases. The CDR3 loop spans 14 amino acids. Germline V gene sequence: CDR1 MNHNS, CDR2 SASEGT. Trimming cost V 5 bases and J 6 bases; bases outside gene matches: 8. DNA of the CDR3: TGTGCCAGCAGTTCGGACAGGGTCTTGGCTGAAGCTTTCTTT. Translated: CASSSDRVLAEAFF.

This chain joins TRBV29-1 and TRBJ2-1; 10 bases are shared with TRBD2. In germline, CDR1 is SQVTM, CDR2 ANQGSEA. The CDR3 is 13 residues long. Germline trimming cut 5 bases from V and 8 bases from J; bases unmatched to any gene: 6. The CDR3, as DNA: TGCAGCGTTCTAGCGGGAGTCGAACATGAGCAGTTCTTC. It translates to CSVLAGVEHEQFF.

In this sample, this clone turned up a few times. V usage is TRBV27 and J usage is TRBJ1-2, with TRBD1 identical over 11 bases. The CDR3 loop spans 12 amino acids. Per the germline V gene, CDR1 is MNHEY and CDR2 is SMNVEV (reference sequence). Losses at the gene ends were 6 bases for V and 8 bases for J; bases not matched to a gene: 2. In nucleotides, the CDR3 is TGTGCCAGCAGACGGGACAGGGGGGGCTACACCTTC. Translated, it gives CASRRDRGGYTF.

This clone appeared a single time. J is TRBJ1-6 and V is TRBV6-1, with a tentative D call TRBD1 (6 bases). Germline V gene lookup returns CDR1 MNHNS and CDR2 SASEGT. Trimming took 2 bases from V and 5 from J, leaving 10 bases between them. This CDR3 comprises 15 residues. CDR3 in amino acids: CASSERWTDNSPLHF. DNA of the CDR3: TGTGCCAGCAGTGAAAGGTGGACAGATAATTCACCCCTCCACTTT.